Described below is a single TCR beta chain sequence and its context. The antigen it recognizes is unknown. Base qualities are missing; no much larger clone stands one base away. This specimen belongs to a study of cytomegalovirus exposure and HLA in healthy donors (dated by TCRdb to 2015 to 2018). Regarding the study in general: An earlier analysis of around 600 of the donors reported 250 to 300 Gb of sequence data and around 110 million unique TCR beta sequences from about 200 million T cells. On average, around 230,000 unique TCR beta nucleotide sequences were sequenced per donor among 300 to 500 genotyped donors of the cohort, with roughly 18% of those sequences being non-productive. The study was designed to test whether signatures of past pathogen exposure could be identified by cataloging public T cell receptors. Class I and class II HLA loci were covered by the typing at four-digit resolution. Donor age, sex, ethnicity and CMV serostatus were compiled alongside the repertoire data. An early release covering about 600 HLA-typed donors comprised around 300 gigabases of sequencing data and roughly 85 million unique TCR sequences. Genome-wide SNP genotypes for about 55% of the 666 donors were used in a later genetic analysis, which treated that subset as a discovery cohort. Among the approximately 400 genotyped donors, more than 70% belonged to the genetic ancestry cluster associated with self-reported Caucasian donors. In addition to the first cohort of several hundred subjects, a separate validation cohort of approximately 110 different subjects was used. Because of strong linkage in the cohort, 4 to 6 DR-DQ haplotypes were treated as single units for association and clustering. Rather than using new phenotypic data, the later analysis identified candidate immune exposures from TCR beta sequences and from how often those sequences occurred across donors. An earlier analysis of around 580 of the donors used high-throughput TCR beta sequencing to judge whether each TCR beta V gene segment behaved as functional or pseudogenic. A later analysis re-examined previously published TCR beta repertoires from more than 600 donors and added high-resolution HLA genotyping to investigate patterns of TCR occurrence. All discovery cohort repertoires had been generated on a single sequencing platform. High-throughput TCR immunosequencing, statistical association of individual TCRs with disease status, and machine learning were combined to predict cytomegalovirus infection status. Typing coverage varied by locus: about 620-630 donors for A, B, C, DRB1 and DQB1; approximately 520 for DQA1; more than 600 for DPA1; around 450 for DPB1. The study profiled the T cell repertoires of more than 500 subjects by immunosequencing and related them to cytomegalovirus serostatus. Study-wide conclusions, independent of this receptor: Correlated functional status among segregating V segments might be attributable to linkage disequilibrium, but an unknown experimental factor could not be ruled out. A cluster of highly shared sequence variants was judged likely to represent a technical artifact of the sequencing pipeline. Roughly uniform sequencing depth across donors was assumed in presence/absence analyses, although this assumption may not hold. In a later analysis, several top co-occurrence clusters were reported to appear linked to parvovirus B19, influenza, CMV and Epstein-Barr virus. V-gene and J-gene trimming of TCR beta chains was associated with a missense DCLRE1C variant in a later genetic analysis, and the association was replicated in an independent cohort. A further reported finding was that TCR beta sequences accurately predicted the HLA-A and HLA-B alleles for most subjects in the first cohort. Most CMV-associated TCR beta chains appeared to be HLA-restricted in a later analysis, and the HLA associations seemed to be driven largely by CMV exposure. An earlier analysis of approximately 540 of the donors showed that most TCR beta V segments appeared in productive rearrangements either about 87% or about 30% of the time, which broadly matched IMGT annotations. In vitro tests confirmed that a few of the cytomegalovirus-associated TCR beta chains recognize cytomegalovirus antigens. Because some donors lacked HLA typing at each locus, the association tests relied only on the typed subset. Strong co-occurrence of HLA alleles, especially DR and DQ, made assigning TCR associations to individual alleles difficult. The classifier was reported to diagnose cytomegalovirus status with high specificity and sensitivity in both the original cohort and the validation cohort. The 87-base-pair reads could not distinguish some IMGT-functional V segments, including TRBV6-2 and TRBV6-3, so those segments were excluded. The study listed around 160 TCR beta chains as associated with cytomegalovirus. For the cohort, immune exposure information was limited to CMV serostatus. A later genetic analysis reported fewer N-insertions in productive TCRs among donors in an Asian-associated ancestry cluster than the roughly 640-donor mean. Specific HLA alleles were associated with some 15,000 TCR beta sequences at a false discovery rate of 0.05 in a later analysis. While some public TCRs were present in many individuals, most TCR sequences turned up only very rarely across donors. The authors suggested that the approach could potentially be generalized to other disease states and immunological phenotypes. Over 15 rarely observed V segments, including chromosome 9 orphons, were excluded from the earlier analysis of about 600 of the donors because counts were too low. In a later analysis, HLA-associated TCR beta chains showed more clonal expansion and lower generation probabilities than non-associated chains that were equally common. The cohort was sequenced for TCR beta chains only, and without alpha or paired-chain data the features that could be detected were limited. According to a later analysis, TCR association rates differed among HLA loci, with DRB1 alleles showing the most associated TCRs and HLA-C alleles showing the fewest.

Libraries were made using the immunoSEQ multiplex PCR assay. A mixture of 60 forward primers for TCR Vbeta segments and 13 reverse primers for TCR Jbeta segments was used in the multiplex PCR. A multiplex PCR assay on genomic DNA amplified the CDR3 region of rearranged TCR beta genes. Amplified TCR beta libraries were sequenced as 87-base-pair reads on the Illumina HiSeq System. On the authors' methods: A later analysis counted about 80 million unique TCR beta chains across the 690 or so repertoires, and 10 million to 12 million of these chains were shared by at least two donors. A nearest-neighbor algorithm error-corrected the raw reads and collapsed the reads into unique sequences, merging closely related sequences to remove PCR and sequencing errors. V, D and J gene segments were assigned by aligning CDR3 sequences to IMGT reference sequences. Each retained sequence needed at least a six-nucleotide match to both a V gene segment and a J gene segment. Rearrangements were classified as productive when the CDR3 lacked stop codons and remained in frame with V and J, and all other rearrangements were classified as non-productive. Following IMGT convention, CDR3 was defined as the stretch from the second conserved V-encoded cysteine up to the conserved J-encoded phenylalanine. The earlier analysis of about 590 of the donors excluded sequences that lacked an unambiguous match to a single V gene segment. An earlier analysis of some 610 of the donors called V segments functional above 56.7% productive rearrangements and segregating when the between-donor standard deviation exceeded 5%. A statistical classification framework was built for diagnosing cytomegalovirus status from the catalog of TCR beta chain sequences. V and J gene assignment, in a later analysis, came from comparing TCR nucleotide sequences with IMGT/GENE-DB human TR gene sequences. Using the TCRdist pipeline, a later analysis assigned CDR3 sequences along with most-parsimonious VDJ recombination scenarios. A later analysis defined each TCR beta chain by its CDR3 amino acid sequence plus V-gene family, and excluded reads lacking a unique V-gene family. A later analysis removed several hundred highly shared, low-generation-probability nucleotide sequences to deal with suspected cross-contamination and a sequencing artifact. For each public chain, a later analysis derived a clonal expansion index from normalized ranks of inferred template counts within each repertoire. In a later analysis, generation probabilities were computed with a VDJ recombination model fitted to out-of-frame rearrangements, and the resulting probabilities were checked against IGoR. In a later analysis, TCR-TCR, TCR-HLA and TCR-CMV co-occurrence was scored with hypergeometric tests, and a repertoire-size bias correction was applied to TCR pairs. False discovery rates were estimated in a later analysis by permuting HLA or CMV assignments 20 times. In a later analysis, co-occurring TCRs were grouped using DBSCAN, and TCRdist sequence similarity was added for clustering within HLA-allele-positive subsets. For co-occurrence clustering, repertoires with fewer than 30,000 or more than 120,000 public chains were excluded, along with a handful of repertoires with anomalous nucleotide sharing. TCRdb holds this immuneACCESS table with in-frame rearrangements only. Some clones are missing; in checked studies, unresolved V genes explain under half, and the rest has no known cause. V and J calls and clone size come straight from that table; D and trimming were deduced from the DNA. Present in this sample are some 160,000 clones, almost 75% of which were seen just once. The top ten clonotypes cover about 5.4% of the sample.

V gives up 2 bases and J gives up 4 bases, and the segment between their germline ends measures 13 bases. There are 15 amino acids in the CDR3, from cysteine to phenylalanine inclusive. Only the CDR3 portion is preserved as DNA: 45 bases, with reading frame beginning at the first base. CDR1 and CDR2, looked up from the germline V gene, are SGHRS and YFSETQ. In total, 630 or so healthy bone marrow donors made up the cohort. At the time of sampling, every cohort member was nominally healthy, though immune exposures that went unrecorded were likely present. The donor was CMV seropositive and belonged to the group of more than 250 seropositive cohort members. A peripheral blood sample was provided by each donor, and peripheral blood mononuclear cells were used for TCR beta sequencing. The Qiagen DNeasy Blood Extraction Kit was used to extract genomic DNA from the blood cell samples.

The V and J genes are TRBV5-1 and TRBJ1-5; the D segment could be TRBD1, given 6 matching bases. This sequence was found in a young woman in good health and CMV-seropositive. Sequencing input: PBMCs. The CDR3: CASSFSGEENQPQHF. The nucleotide sequence is TGCGCCAGCAGCTTTTCAGGGGAAGAGAATCAGCCCCAGCATTTT.